A selection of T cell receptor beta chains follows, all from one sample in a study of OX40 agonist ivuxolimab in advanced cancers. Clones were sequenced by immunoSEQ multiplex PCR, and TCRdb holds only the in-frame ones, with some missing. The table has tens of thousands of clones, roughly nine tenths seen once; the top ten hold 0.33%. Sequenced material: CD4+ or CD8+ T cells sorted from blood, taken in a trial of the OX40 agonist ivuxolimab. The origin of the receptors is an adult with an advanced solid tumor such as melanoma, head and neck, liver or kidney cancer. Both conserved end residues are part of each CDR3. The order of the fields is V gene, J gene, D gene, clone size, CDR3 DNA, CDR3 protein. A D gene is named only where the DNA matches it firmly. The size entry is marked missing in some rows and otherwise reads once, few, many or a size class.

>TRBV18|TRBJ2-7|TRBD1|.
TGTGCCAGCTCACCAGGGGGACAGAGCTCCTACGAGCAGTACTTC
CASSPGGQSSYEQYF
>TRBV19|TRBJ1-2|TRBD1|.
TGTGCCAGTAGTACAACATACAGGGGCAACTATGGCTACACCTTC
CASSTTYRGNYGYTF
>TRBV7-2|TRBJ1-2|.|few
TGTGCCAGCAGCGGGGCCAGCGACTATGGCTACACCTTC
CASSGASDYGYTF
>TRBV20-1|TRBJ2-7|.|.
TGCAGTGCTGGACAGTTCTACGAGCAGTACTTC
CSAGQFYEQYF
>TRBV5-1|TRBJ1-5|.|.
TGCGCCAGCGAGGGAGGGATGGAGGTATTCCAGCCCCAGCATTTT
CASEGGMEVFQPQHF
>TRBV6-5|TRBJ1-2|.|once
TGTGCCAGCAGCTCCCCTCTGGACGTTCGTGGCTACACCTTC
CASSSPLDVRGYTF
>TRBV7-9|TRBJ1-3|.|once
TGTGCCAGCAGCTCGAAGAATGGGGAATCTGGAAACACCATATATTTT
CASSSKNGESGNTIYF
>TRBV27|TRBJ1-2|TRBD1|.
TGTGCCAGCAGTTCCTATCGACAGGGACCGGGCGGCTACACCTTC
CASSSYRQGPGGYTF
>TRBV19|TRBJ1-5|TRBD1|.
TGTGCCAGTAGTATTCCTCGGGGACAGGGGGCCCAGCCCCAGCATTTT
CASSIPRGQGAQPQHF
>TRBV5-1|TRBJ1-1|.|.
TGCGCCAGCAGCTTGGACAGGGAGAACACTGAAGCTTTCTTT
CASSLDRENTEAFF
>TRBV19|TRBJ1-5|TRBD1|.
TGTGCCAGTAAGGACGGGAACAGGGGACCTAATCAGCCCCAGCATTTT
CASKDGNRGPNQPQHF
>TRBV19|TRBJ1-1|.|.
TGTGCCAGTAGTGGCCCCTTTGAGGTCTTT
CASSGPFEVF
>TRBV6-1|TRBJ1-1|.|.
TGTGCCAGCACAGCTACACCCTACACTGAAGCTTTCTTT
CASTATPYTEAFF
>TRBV5-4|TRBJ2-7|TRBD2|.
TGTGCCAGCAGCCCCGGTGTTGGGGAGGGGTACGAGCAGTACTTC
CASSPGVGEGYEQYF
>TRBV5-1|TRBJ1-6|.|.
TGCGCCAGCAGCCAAAAAGGGTGGGGTTCACCCCTCCACTTT
CASSQKGWGSPLHF
>TRBV15|TRBJ1-2|.|.
TGTGCCACCAGCAGAGGAGGAGGGTATGGCTACACCTTC
CATSRGGGYGYTF
>TRBV7-3|TRBJ2-2|.|.
TGTGCCAGCAGCTTAAGGGCAGGGCCGAACACCGGGGAGCTGTTTTTT
CASSLRAGPNTGELFF
>TRBV6-1|TRBJ1-2|TRBD1|.
TGTGCCAGCATGCGGGGACAGGGGGGCTATGGCTACACCTTC
CASMRGQGGYGYTF
>TRBV13|TRBJ1-4|.|.
TGTGCCAGCAGCTTAAGGCCCTCAACTAATGAAAAACTGTTTTTT
CASSLRPSTNEKLFF
>TRBV6-6|TRBJ1-1|.|.
TGTGCCAGCAGTTACTCGCTTGGGGGCACTGAAGCTTTCTTT
CASSYSLGGTEAFF
>TRBV6-5|TRBJ1-5|.|.
TGTGCCAGCATATTCGGATATAGCAATCAGCCCCAGCATTTT
CASIFGYSNQPQHF
>TRBV18|TRBJ2-1|TRBD2|.
TGTGCCAGCAGGGATTCAAGCGGGAGTGAGCAGTTCTTC
CASRDSSGSEQFF
>TRBV10-3|TRBJ1-2|.|.
TGTGCCATCAGTGATCTCGGACAGCCGACAACCCACTGGGGCTACACCTTC
CAISDLGQPTTHWGYTF
>TRBV5-1|TRBJ1-4|.|.
TGCGCCAGCAGCCCTCGGGGCCAGGATGTTAATGAAAAACTGTTTTTT
CASSPRGQDVNEKLFF
>TRBV29-1|TRBJ1-1|.|.
TGCAGCGTTGATTCCAGAAAGAACACTGAAGCTTTCTTT
CSVDSRKNTEAFF
>TRBV27|TRBJ1-1|.|once
TGTGCCAGCAGTTTGATCATGAACACTGAAGCTTTCTTT
CASSLIMNTEAFF
>TRBV7-2|TRBJ1-5|.|once
TGTGCCAGCAGCGGCGGGACATATAATCAGCCCCAGCATTTT
CASSGGTYNQPQHF
>TRBV29-1|TRBJ2-3|TRBD2|once
TGCAGCGTAGGGACTAGCGGGGGGGAAGGCACAGATACGCAGTATTTT
CSVGTSGGEGTDTQYF
>TRBV27|TRBJ1-4|.|.
TGTGCCAGCAGCCAAGTGACGGCAGATGAAAAACTGTTTTTT
CASSQVTADEKLFF
>TRBV11-2|TRBJ2-7|TRBD1|.
TGTGCCAGCAGCTTCCAAACCGGGACAGGGGGCGAGCAGTACTTC
CASSFQTGTGGEQYF
>TRBV4-3|TRBJ2-7|.|.
TGCGCCAGCAGCCAAGGGAACTCCTACGAGCAGTACTTC
CASSQGNSYEQYF
>TRBV7-2|TRBJ1-5|.|few
TGTGCCAGCAGTCCGGGAGAGGGCAATCAGCCCCAGCATTTT
CASSPGEGNQPQHF
>TRBV10-3|TRBJ1-1|.|.
TGTGCCATCAGTGAGCTTGGAGTTGGGGGCCAGAACACTGAAGCTTTCTTT
CAISELGVGGQNTEAFF
>TRBV5-1|TRBJ2-7|.|.
TGCGCCAGCAGCTCACTCGGCGGGTTCCGGATGGGTTACGAGCAGTACTTC
CASSSLGGFRMGYEQYF
>TRBV2|TRBJ2-1|TRBD1|.
TGTGCCAGCAGCCTGGGGACAGGGGAGTTCTTC
CASSLGTGEFF
>TRBV10-3|TRBJ2-1|TRBD2|.
TGTGCCATCACCAGACTAGCGGGAGTCTCCTACAATGAGCAGTTCTTC
CAITRLAGVSYNEQFF
>TRBV5-2|TRBJ1-1|.|.
TGTGCCAGCAGCCTATCCCAATGGGGAGAGATGAACACTGAAGCTTTCTTT
CASSLSQWGEMNTEAFF
>TRBV4-3|TRBJ2-2|TRBD2|.
TGCGCCAGCAGCCAAGAGGCTAGCGGGCTCACGGCCTCGAACACCGGGGAGCTGTTTTTT
CASSQEASGLTASNTGELFF
>TRBV6-1|TRBJ1-2|.|.
TGTGCCAGCAGTGAAAGCGCAGGGCCCTATGGCTACACCTTC
CASSESAGPYGYTF
>TRBV5-4|TRBJ1-1|.|few
TGTGCCAGCAGCTTGGTATTCAGCAGTGAAGCTTTCTTT
CASSLVFSSEAFF
>TRBV7-9|TRBJ1-4|.|once
TGTGCCAGCCACAGAGGAGTTTCAAATGAAAAACTGTTTTTT
CASHRGVSNEKLFF
>TRBV28|TRBJ2-5|TRBD2|.
TGTGCCAGCAGTTTTCTGGCGGGAGGAGGAGAGACCCAGTACTTC
CASSFLAGGGETQYF
>TRBV10-3|TRBJ1-1|.|.
TGTGCCATCAGTGGAGACAGGACTGAAGCTTTCTTT
CAISGDRTEAFF
>TRBV6-5|TRBJ1-6|TRBD1|.
TGTGCCAGCAGTTTTACAGGGGAAAATTCACCCCTCCACTTT
CASSFTGENSPLHF
>TRBV2|TRBJ1-2|.|.
TGTGCCAGCAGTGAAGGCCGAGGGACTGAAGCTAACTATGGCTACACCTTC
CASSEGRGTEANYGYTF
>TRBV10-3|TRBJ2-5|TRBD1|.
TGTGCCATCGGACAGGCTCAAGAGACCCAGTACTTC
CAIGQAQETQYF
>TRBV10-3|TRBJ1-5|TRBD1|.
TGTGCCATCAGCCGGGATACAGGGGATGGTCAGCCCCAGCATTTT
CAISRDTGDGQPQHF
>TRBV21-1|TRBJ1-6|.|.
TGTGCCAACAAACAGGGGGCTAATTCACCCCTCCACTTT
CANKQGANSPLHF
>TRBV10-3|TRBJ2-7|TRBD1|.
TGTGCCATCAGTTACCAGGGGGCGTACGAGCAGTACTTC
CAISYQGAYEQYF